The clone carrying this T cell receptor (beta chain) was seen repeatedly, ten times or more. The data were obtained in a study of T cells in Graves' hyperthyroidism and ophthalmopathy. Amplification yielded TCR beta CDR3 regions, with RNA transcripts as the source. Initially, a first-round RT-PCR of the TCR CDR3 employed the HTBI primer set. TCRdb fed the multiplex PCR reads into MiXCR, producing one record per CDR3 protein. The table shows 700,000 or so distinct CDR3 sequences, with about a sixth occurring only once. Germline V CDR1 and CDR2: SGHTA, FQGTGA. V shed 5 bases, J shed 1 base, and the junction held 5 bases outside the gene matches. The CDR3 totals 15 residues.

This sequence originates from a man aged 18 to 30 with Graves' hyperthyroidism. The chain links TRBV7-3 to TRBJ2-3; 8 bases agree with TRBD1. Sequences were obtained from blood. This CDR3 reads CASSNTGGGTDTQYF. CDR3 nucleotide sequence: TGTGCCAGCAGCAACACAGGGGGTGGCACAGATACGCAGTATTTT.